The entry that follows covers one TCR beta chain sequence. Its matching antigen is unknown. 5'RACE with constant-segment primers yielded barcoded, UMI-tagged TCR alpha and TCR beta cDNA libraries. TCRdb fed the 5' RACE reads into MiXCR, producing one record per CDR3 protein. Of 470,000 or so distinct CDR3 sequences listed, 15% to 25% are singletons. The junction had 5 bases not matched to a gene; V was cut back by 6 bases and J by 6 bases. CDR1 and CDR2 from the germline V gene are SQVTM and ANQGSEA. This CDR3 is 13 amino acids long. The data were taken from a study of T-cell memory formation after mild COVID-19. Study-wide points: Contracting clones localized mainly to CM and EM when CD4+ and mainly to EMRA when CD8+. Researchers found some responding clones in pre-infection memory, a sign that cross-reactive memory joined.

This sequence was found in an adult woman who had mild COVID-19 (a few samples of this study predate the infection). Cell type and time point are not known. The V and J genes are TRBV29-1 and TRBJ2-2; 9 positions match TRBD1. Sequenced sample: PBMCs or a T cell subset sorted from them (not recorded which). The DNA for the CDR3 is TGCAGCGTGGACAGGGGAGTGGCCGGGGAGCTGTTTTTT. This encodes CSVDRGVAGELFF.